Listed here are 18 T cell receptor beta chains from one sample, sequenced in a study of T cell responses to AZD1222 COVID-19 vaccine. This table comes from immunoSEQ multiplex PCR, and its TCRdb copy is limited to in-frame clones, with some not included. The sample shows around 110,000 clones, 90% of them seen only once. The starting material was peripheral blood, obtained on day 0 of AZD1222 vaccination. The source is an adult in good health.

The rearrangement links TRBV6-6 to TRBJ1-5; TRBD1 aligns across 7 bases. With V trimmed by 6 bases and J by 3 bases, 5 bases remained unmatched. Germline V gives CDR1 MNHNY, CDR2 SVGAGI (reference sequence). The CDR3 is 14 residues long. This CDR3 is CASRSGTDNQPQHF. Written as DNA, the CDR3 is TGTGCCAGCAGGTCCGGGACAGACAATCAGCCCCAGCATTTT.

This chain joins TRBV5-5 and TRBJ2-7, with 9 bases identical to TRBD2. The CDR3 covers 16 residues. V lost 1 base to trimming and J lost 3 bases; unmatched junction nucleotides: 8. Germline CDR1 reads SGHKS; CDR2 reads YYEKEE (reference sequence). CDR3 coding DNA: TGTGCCAGCAGCTTGACTGGTAGCGGGAGTATCTACGAGCAGTACTTC. It yields the protein CASSLTGSGSIYEQYF. Together with reference TRBV5-5 and TRBJ2-7, the CDR3 gives the full variable domain: DAGVTQSPTHLIKTRGQQVTLRCSPISGHKSVSWYQQVLGQGPQFIFQYYEKEERGRGNFPDRFSARQFPNYSSELNVNALLLGDSALYLCASSLTGSGSIYEQYFGPGTRLTVT.

This clone has a handful of counts. The genes are TRBV27 and TRBJ2-2; D not certain. CDR1 and CDR2 from the germline V gene are MNHEY and SMNVEV (reference sequence). The V gene lost 5 bases and the J gene lost 4 bases, with 11 bases spanning the gap. This CDR3 is built from 14 residues. CDR3 sequence: CASSLPDPTGELFF. CDR3 sequence (DNA): TGTGCCAGCAGTCTCCCAGACCCCACCGGGGAGCTGTTTTTT.

J is TRBJ1-5 and V is TRBV5-1; D is possibly TRBD1 (5 bases). Germline CDR1 reads SGHRS; CDR2 reads YFSETQ. This CDR3 comprises 15 residues. Trimming left V 5 bases short and J 0 bases short, with 12 bases between. The DNA for the CDR3 is TGCGCCAGCAGACCTGGGGCTTATAGCAATCAGCCCCAGCATTTT. Its translation is CASRPGAYSNQPQHF.

The chain has TRBV11-3 and TRBJ2-1; D not resolved. This CDR3 contains 14 residues. V was trimmed by 1 base and J by 8 bases, leaving 12 bases between them. Germline V CDR1 and CDR2: SGHNT, YENEEA. The CDR3, as DNA: TGTGCCAGCAGCTTAGGTGGCGTCGTCGATGAGCAGTTCTTC. Translation: CASSLGGVVDEQFF.

V is TRBV7-2 and J is TRBJ2-7; D perhaps matches TRBD2 (5 bases). CDR3 length: 15 amino acids. V lost 0 bases and J 4 bases, leaving 13 bases between the germline ends. Germline V CDR1 and CDR2: SGHTA, FQGNSA. The CDR3 region has the DNA TGTGCCAGCAGCTTAGCCGGGTCGACGGGGTACGAGCAGTACTTC. It codes for CASSLAGSTGYEQYF.

This sequence joins TRBV6-4 and TRBJ2-7; the match to TRBD2 covers 11 bases. The ends lost 6 bases at V and 2 bases at J; junction bases unmatched: 18. The CDR3 is 19 residues long. Germline V lookup: CDR1 MRHNA, CDR2 SNTAGT. The CDR3 is CASRTYTDGTSGSPYEQYF. The CDR3 DNA follows: TGTGCCAGCAGGACTTACACCGATGGTACTAGCGGGAGCCCCTACGAGCAGTACTTC.

The rearrangement uses TRBV9 and TRBJ2-2; perhaps TRBD2 as D (6 bases). The CDR3 has 14 amino acids. CDR1 is SGDLS and CDR2 is YYNGEE in the germline V gene. The ends were cut back, 0 bases at V and 3 bases at J, with 6 bases in the middle. The CDR3 is CASSVGDYTGELFF. For the CDR3, the DNA is TGTGCCAGCAGCGTAGGGGACTACACCGGGGAGCTGTTTTTT.

This clone occurred once. Within the sample, other DNA sequences also encode this same CDR3. This chain connects TRBV28 to TRBJ2-7, with 9 bases that match TRBD1. The CDR3 is made up of 15 amino acids. Losses at the gene ends were 4 bases for V and 0 bases for J; bases not matched to a gene: 4. Germline values: CDR1 MDHEN, CDR2 SYDVKM. Here the CDR3 DNA reads TGTGCCAGCAGTTCCGGACAGGGGAGCTCCTACGAGCAGTACTTC. Its protein product is CASSSGQGSSYEQYF.

The chain has TRBV10-3 and TRBJ2-3; 10 positions agree with TRBD2. The germline gives CDR1 ENHRY, CDR2 SYGVKD. The CDR3 spans 17 residues. Trimming cost V 2 bases and J 3 bases; bases outside gene matches: 8. In nucleotides, the CDR3 is TGTGCCATCAGTGAGGGAAGCGGGAGGGCTCGGACAGATACGCAGTATTTT. This translates into CAISEGSGRARTDTQYF.

This clone came up once. V and J are TRBV7-6 and TRBJ2-2; 8 bases match TRBD2. The CDR3 has 15 amino acids. Trimming removed 5 bases from V and 0 bases from J; junction bases left unmatched: 2. Per the germline V gene, CDR1 is SGHVS and CDR2 is FNYEAQ. CDR3: CASSLSGTNTGELFF. CDR3 DNA: TGTGCCAGCAGCCTTAGCGGGACGAACACCGGGGAGCTGTTTTTT. The entire variable domain, with the rest obtained from reference TRBV7-6 and TRBJ2-2, is as follows: GAGVSQSPRYKVTKRGQDVALRCDPISGHVSLYWYRQALGQGPEFLTYFNYEAQQDKSGLPNDRFSAERPEGSISTLTIQRTEQRDSAMYRCASSLSGTNTGELFFGEGSRLTVL.

The CDR3 protein is CASRTGSDHNSPLHF. CDR3 nucleotide sequence: TGTGCCAGTCGGACAGGTTCGGATCATAATTCACCCCTCCACTTT. This chain uses TRBV7-2 with TRBJ1-6, with 7 bases that match TRBD1. The germline V gene encodes CDR1 SGHTA and CDR2 FQGNSA. The CDR3 has 15 residues. Germline trimming cut 9 bases from V and 5 bases from J; bases unmatched to any gene: 10.

The chain links TRBV19 to TRBJ1-5; no definite D call. In germline, CDR1 is LNHDA, CDR2 SQIVND (reference sequence). V was shortened by 5 bases and J by 9 bases, with 14 bases between the two germline ends. This CDR3 is built from 13 residues. The CDR3 DNA follows: TGTGCCAGTAGTTCAACCTCCCTCGGGCCCCAGCATTTT. It codes for CASSSTSLGPQHF.

The chain uses TRBV6-5 and TRBJ2-7; 8 bases match TRBD1. This CDR3 has 13 residues. With V trimmed by 6 bases and J by 2 bases, 3 bases remained unmatched. CDR1 MNHEY and CDR2 SVGAGI come from the germline V gene. This chain's CDR3 is CASRTGAPYEQYF. DNA for the CDR3: TGTGCCAGCAGGACAGGGGCCCCCTACGAGCAGTACTTC.

V and J are TRBV18 and TRBJ2-3; TRBD2 aligns across 8 bases. V lost 3 bases and J lost 1; bases outside the gene matches: 3. Per germline, CDR1 KGHSH and CDR2 LQKENI. This CDR3 has 15 amino acids. CDR3 nucleotide sequence: TGTGCCAGCTCACCGCAACTAGCGGGCACAGATACGCAGTATTTT. It is translated as CASSPQLAGTDTQYF.

The V and J genes are TRBV7-8 and TRBJ1-5, with unresolved D. The CDR3 is made up of 13 amino acids. Germline V gives CDR1 SGHVS, CDR2 FQNEAQ. The ends were cut back, 5 bases at V and 5 bases at J, with 10 bases in the middle. CDR3 protein: CASSLRTDQPQHF. The CDR3 DNA reads TGTGCCAGCAGCCTCCGGACCGATCAGCCCCAGCATTTT.

This clone was observed a handful of times. The gene calls are TRBV4-2 and TRBJ2-1; the D gene is possibly TRBD2 (6 bases). Germline V gene data show CDR1 as LGHNA and CDR2 as YNFKEQ. V was trimmed by 0 bases and J by 9 bases, leaving 21 bases between them. The CDR3 loop spans 17 amino acids. In DNA, the CDR3 is TGTGCCAGCAGCCAAGATTTGGGACTCGGACTCGGCGGTGAGCAGTTCTTC. This gives the protein CASSQDLGLGLGGEQFF.

The chain recombines TRBV19 with TRBJ1-6; D is unresolved. CDR1 is LNHDA and CDR2 is SQIVND in the germline V gene (reference sequence). CDR3 length: 14 amino acids. The V gene lost 0 bases and the J gene lost 10 bases, with 10 bases spanning the gap. CDR3 sequence reads: CASSIDLFGSPLHF. CDR3 DNA: TGTGCCAGTAGTATAGACCTATTCGGATCACCCCTCCACTTT.